This T cell receptor (beta chain) was sequenced during a study of chemoradiotherapy in HPV16-positive cancers. About the research overall: Candidate HPV-specific T-cell clones and common TCR motifs came from functional assays in a couple of HPV16-positive patients. Study outcomes and limitations: Better recurrence-free survival went with HPV-responsive T-cell expansion in HPV16-positive patients. Candidate HPV-specific clones and E7-related TCR motifs grew in tumor during treatment.

Over chemoradiotherapy, repertoires were sampled more than once. Regarding this clone: Its antigen is undetermined.

Sequencing used immunoSEQ multiplex PCR; TCRdb keeps in-frame clones, though not all of them. The data show under 400 clones, with under 90% seen just once and about 9.4% held by the top ten. Germline CDR1 reads LGHNA; CDR2 reads YSLEER. CDR3 length: 16 amino acids. The V end was cut by 3 bases, the J end by 5 bases, with 19 bases between. The clonotype originates from a human donor with HPV-associated anogenital cancer. V gene TRBV4-3 combines with J gene TRBJ1-1; tentatively, D is TRBD1 (5 bases). Sequencing used tumor tissue, obtained from a patient who underwent chemoradiotherapy. The CDR3 DNA reads TGCGCCAGCAGCCAGACCCCGGGGGGTTATAAGACTGAAGCTTTCTTT. Translating it yields CASSQTPGGYKTEAFF.